This T cell receptor beta chain derives from a study of T cell repertoires in cytomegalovirus infection. TCRdb re-called the reads through MiXCR, storing one row per CDR3 protein. The repertoire includes some 590,000 distinct CDR3 sequences, about 39% of them detected once, and 48% sits in the top ten. This clonotype was counted only a few times. What it binds is unknown. This TCR came from a human donor in good health (CMV status not recorded). Some clones in this sample may be carry-over from other donors' samples. The sequencing here drew on cultured PBMCs, taken from culture after CMV antigen stimulation.

The CDR3 DNA follows: TGTGCCAGCAGTGAAGCCATTGGACTCTCCTATGAGCAGTTCTTC. This codes for CASSEAIGLSYEQFF. V usage is TRBV6-1 and J usage is TRBJ2-1; TRBD2 might be the D (5 bases). The CDR3 is 15 amino acids. The V gene's germline CDR1 is MNHNS and CDR2 SASEGT. V lost 0 bases, J lost 8 bases, and 14 bases lay in between.